Listed here is a single T cell receptor (beta chain). The data originate from a study of blood T cell repertoires in COVID-19. Study-level information: Specimens from acute and convalescent COVID-19 originated in the United States, Italy and Spain. The analysed material was cDNA or gDNA that came from T cells, B-cell-depleted T cells, or PBMCs.

Authors' methods: Researchers report that nucleated cell counts were estimated from reference gene primer amplification. Using immunoSEQ multiplex PCR, the repertoire was profiled, and TCRdb retains in-frame clones only, with some absent. From that table come the V and J calls and clone size; the DNA was used to work out D and trimming. The data show hundreds of thousands of clones, approximately 83% seen once. Sequenced sample: peripheral blood. The clonotype was recovered from a human donor in a cohort sampled during active COVID-19.

In DNA form, the CDR3 reads TGTGCCAGCAGCCTTCCTGGGGGGTCTGGGTACGAGCAGTACTTC. This codes for CASSLPGGSGYEQYF. The chain links TRBV5-4 to TRBJ2-7; D may be TRBD2 (6 bases). Deletions cut 4 bases from V and 4 bases from J, with 18 bases between. Per germline, CDR1 SGHNT and CDR2 YYREEE (reference sequence). The CDR3 length is 15 residues.